Here is one T cell receptor (beta chain) with its context. Its binding antigen is unknown. Base qualities are not provided; no much larger clone lies one nucleotide away. The data were taken from a study of T cells in tumors after PD-1 blockade (dated by TCRdb to between 2019 and 2020). For context, the study as a whole: Prior checkpoint blockade, systemic immunosuppressant use, and recent radiotherapy or other anti-cancer therapy within 4 weeks were grounds for patient exclusion. Patients received pembrolizumab 200 mg every 3 weeks or cemiplimab 350 mg every 2 weeks. A subset of patients also received ongoing daily vismodegib 150 mg during anti-PD-1 treatment. Peripheral blood samples averaged about 120,000 TCR templates (range about 24,679-290,000) and 35,000 to 45,000 unique clonotypes. Using site-matched tumors from BCC or SCC patients sampled before and after anti-PD-1 therapy, the study carried out paired single-cell RNA and TCR sequencing. To compare clonotypes in blood versus tumor, bulk TCR sequencing was run on under eleven peripheral blood samples drawn from 5 patients. RECIST version 1.1 was used to assess clinical response. General findings and caveats noted by the study authors: The source of novel T cell clones was not identified and could include lymphoid organs or rare unexpanded clones within the tumor or its periphery. Around 44% of tumor TCR clonotypes were found in blood, and some novel exhausted tumor clones appeared in pre-treatment blood, suggesting peripheral recruitment.

The time point label of this sample denotes: before anti-PD-1 therapy. Genomic DNA extracted from tumor biopsies or peripheral blood was used for bulk TCRbeta sequencing, with input ranging from roughly 600 ng to 6,004 ng. Histologically proven advanced or metastatic basal or squamous cell carcinoma was present in all patients, all of whom were poor candidates for surgical resection. The basal cell carcinoma cohort comprised more than 10 patients, of whom seven or eight had bulk tumor TCR sequencing. Deep TCRbeta sequencing was performed with the immunoSEQ platform. Under the source paper's analysis protocol: For further analysis, only productive rearrangements were exported out of the immunoSEQ Analyzer. T cell phenotypes were assigned to bulk TCRbeta clonotypes by matching the clonotypes to single-cell RNA+TCR-seq clones that had the same TCRbeta sequence. Clone enrichment in tumor was calculated as tumor frequency divided by PBMC frequency from bulk TCR sequencing. TCRs were sorted with GLIPH into specificity groups, meaning clusters of distinct TCRs that share CDR3 motifs and likely recognize common antigens. TCRdb obtained this table from immuneACCESS and retained in-frame rearrangements with V and J assigned. These tables miss some clones; where compared with another copy, unresolved V genes account for less than half of the shortfall, and the remainder is unexplained. The D gene and trimming were derived from the DNA, and the V and J assignments and clone size from that table. The sample data list about 33,000 clones, and more than 70% of these were observed just once. Jointly, the top ten make up about 38% of the sample.

There are 12 amino acids in the CDR3, from cysteine to phenylalanine inclusive. Only CDR3 DNA is held: 36 bases, read in frame from base 1. The germline V gene gives CDR1 as MDHEN and CDR2 as SYDVKM. V is cut by 2 bases and J by 8 bases, and the space between the germline ends is 9 bases. The sequence joins TRBV28 to TRBJ1-2; a confident D gene designation cannot be given. This receptor was identified in a human donor with basal cell carcinoma. The sample in question was PBMCs, obtained before anti-PD-1 treatment. CDR3 sequence: CASSLTSRGYTF. In nucleotides, the sequence is TGTGCCAGCAGTTTAACGTCCCGGGGCTACACCTTC.